Listed here are 2 T cell receptor beta chains from one sample, sequenced in a study of T cell clones after liver transplantation. The data were produced by immunoSEQ multiplex PCR, yet TCRdb's version contains in-frame clones alone and is incomplete. This table holds about 4,400 clones, 25% to 30% found once. Alloreactive TCRbeta sequences came from sequencing proliferating CFSE-low cells in the MLR. No antigens are known for them. Specimen: CD4+ T cells from cultured PBMCs. The receptors here all came from a human patient who received a liver transplant. Some T cells may originate from the graft donor.

This clone has more than one count but fewer than ten. V usage is TRBV11-1 and J usage is TRBJ1-1; the D is unclear. There are 15 residues in the CDR3. CDR1 is SGHAT and CDR2 is FQDESV in the germline V gene (reference sequence). V lost 1 base and J 0 bases, leaving 9 bases between the germline ends. CDR3 loop: CASSLEWAVNTEAFF. In nucleotides, the CDR3 is TGTGCCAGCAGCTTAGAATGGGCAGTGAACACTGAAGCTTTCTTT.

This clone occurred a few times. J is TRBJ1-2 and V is TRBV5-4, with 9 positions matching TRBD1. With V trimmed by 4 bases and J by 6 bases, 4 bases remained unmatched. There are 13 residues in the CDR3. Germline CDR1 and CDR2: SGHNT and YYREEE (reference sequence). CDR3 coding DNA: TGTGCCAGCAGCCAGAGACAGGGGGATGGCTACACCTTC. The encoded protein is CASSQRQGDGYTF. Full variable domain (missing parts from reference TRBV5-4 and TRBJ1-2): ETGVTQSPTHLIKTRGQQVTLRCSSQSGHNTVSWYQQALGQGPQFIFQYYREEENGRGNFPPRFSGLQFPNYSSELNVNALELDDSALYLCASSQRQGDGYTFGSGTRLTVV.